What follows describes a single TCR beta chain. Libraries were prepared by immunoSEQ multiplex PCR; TCRdb keeps only in-frame clonotypes and omits some of them. The sample holds about 150,000 clones, roughly 85% seen once. These data come from a study of T cell responses to AZD1222 COVID-19 vaccine. Germline lookup yields CDR1 SEHNR and CDR2 FQNEAQ (reference sequence). V lost 4 bases and J 2 bases, leaving 17 bases between the germline ends. The CDR3 runs to 16 residues. Sequencing used peripheral blood, obtained 28 days after the second dose of the MenACWY control vaccine. The chain is built from TRBV7-9 and TRBJ2-5, with D perhaps TRBD1 or TRBD2 (5 bases each). The receptor was isolated from an adult who received the MenACWY meningococcal vaccine as a control. The CDR3 reads CASSSTRDGRQETQYF. The DNA for the CDR3 is TGTGCCAGCAGCTCAACCCGGGACGGCCGGCAAGAGACCCAGTACTTC.